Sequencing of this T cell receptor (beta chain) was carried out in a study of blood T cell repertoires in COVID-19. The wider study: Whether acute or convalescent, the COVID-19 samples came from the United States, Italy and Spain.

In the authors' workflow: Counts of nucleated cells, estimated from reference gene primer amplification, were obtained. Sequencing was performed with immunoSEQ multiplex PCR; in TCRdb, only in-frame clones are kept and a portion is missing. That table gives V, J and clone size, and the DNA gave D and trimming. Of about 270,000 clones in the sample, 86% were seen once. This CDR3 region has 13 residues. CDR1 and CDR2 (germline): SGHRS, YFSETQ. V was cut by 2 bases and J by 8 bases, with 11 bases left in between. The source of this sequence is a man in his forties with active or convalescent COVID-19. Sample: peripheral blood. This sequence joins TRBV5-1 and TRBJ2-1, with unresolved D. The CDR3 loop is CASSLGSTDEQFF. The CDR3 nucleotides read TGCGCCAGCAGCTTAGGTAGCACGGATGAGCAGTTCTTC.